The clone carrying this TCR beta chain showed up just a few times. The antigen is not known. This entry is derived from a study of cytomegalovirus exposure and HLA in healthy donors. Study-wide results and limits: Compared with the roughly 700-donor mean, an Asian-associated ancestry cluster reportedly had fewer N-insertions, according to a later analysis. Being indistinguishable, some V segments were excluded, TRBV6-2 and TRBV6-3 among them.

Both 60 Vbeta primers and 13 Jbeta primers went into the PCR. Profiling relied on immunoSEQ multiplex PCR, and the TCRdb table lists in-frame clones only, not all of them. This sample has under 130,000 clones, with 70% to 80% found just once. V was shortened by 2 bases and J by 8 bases, with 15 bases between the two germline ends. CDR1 is MNHEY, CDR2 SVGAGI, per germline. CDR3 size: 15 residues. V gene TRBV6-5 combines with J gene TRBJ1-4; D not certain. This clonotype was sampled from a man aged 40-49 years in good health and CMV-seronegative. The specimen sequenced was PBMCs. The DNA of the CDR3 is TGTGCCAGCAGTTACGCTAGTTCAGTTGGAGAAAAACTGTTTTTT. This sequence encodes CASSYASSVGEKLFF.